The 13 T cell receptor beta chains listed next were all sequenced from one sample in a study of technical replicates of blood from a few donors. The method was immunoSEQ multiplex PCR; TCRdb's version includes in-frame clones alone and lacks a portion of them. The data contain about 83,000 clones, about 91% of them seen just once; the ten biggest clones take up 0.39%. Sequenced: T cells isolated from PBMCs. These receptors all stem from a human donor in good health.

The chain couples TRBV2 to TRBJ2-1; TRBD1 aligns across 8 bases. The length of the CDR3 is 14 residues. From germline, CDR1 is SNHLY and CDR2 FYNNEI. The junction had 6 bases not matched to a gene; V was cut back by 6 bases and J by 5 bases. CDR3 sequence reads: CASRHRGVDNEQFF. In nucleotides, the CDR3 is TGTGCCAGCAGGCACAGGGGGGTGGACAATGAGCAGTTCTTC. The full variable domain, rest sourced from reference TRBV2 and TRBJ2-1, is EPEVTQTPSHQVTQMGQEVILRCVPISNHLYFYWYRQILGQKVEFLVSFYNNEISEKSEIFDDQFSVERPDGSNFTLKIRSTKLEDSAMYFCASRHRGVDNEQFFGPGTRLTVL.

The chain has TRBV25-1 and TRBJ1-1; TRBD1 matches 9 bases. Germline CDR1 MGHDK, CDR2 SYGVNS. The CDR3 length is 14 residues. V was pared by 7 bases and J by 13 bases, with 16 bases of the junction left unmatched. CDR3 DNA: TGTGCCAGCAAGTTTACGGGACAGGGTCCCGTTGGTTTCTTT. This translates into CASKFTGQGPVGFF.

For the CDR3, the DNA is TGTGCCATCAGAGGTCCAGGGATGATGAACACTGAAGCTTTCTTT. Translation gives CAIRGPGMMNTEAFF. The chain carries TRBV10-3 and TRBJ1-1, with D tentatively TRBD1 (5 bases). The CDR3 is made up of 15 amino acids. V was trimmed by 6 bases and J by 0 bases, leaving 14 bases between them. Per germline, CDR1 ENHRY and CDR2 SYGVKD.

The CDR3 bases are TGTGCCAGCAGCCTCCGGGACAGGGTAATAGATACGCAGTATTTT. This translates into CASSLRDRVIDTQYF. The V and J genes are TRBV11-2 and TRBJ2-3, with 9 bases matching TRBD1. V trimming: 5 bases; J trimming: 5 bases; junction bases outside the gene matches: 8. Germline CDR1 reads SGHAT; CDR2 reads FQNNGV. There are 15 residues in the CDR3.

The CDR3 DNA is TGTGCCAGCAGACAACTTGGACTAGCGGATCTCTCCTACGAGCAGTACTTC. It encodes CASRQLGLADLSYEQYF. The J gene is TRBJ2-7, the V gene TRBV28; 10 bases align to TRBD2. Germline V gene lookup returns CDR1 MDHEN and CDR2 SYDVKM. The ends lost 6 bases at V and 0 bases at J; junction bases unmatched: 11. There are 17 residues in the CDR3. Full variable domain (remainder filled in from reference TRBV28 and TRBJ2-7): DVKVTQSSRYLVKRTGEKVFLECVQDMDHENMFWYRQDPGLGLRLIYFSYDVKMKEKGDIPEGYSVSREKKERFSLILESASTNQTSMYLCASRQLGLADLSYEQYFGPGTRLTVT.

The chain uses TRBV27 and TRBJ2-3, with 12 positions matching TRBD2. The CDR3 runs to 14 residues. The germline CDR1 and CDR2 sequences are MNHEY and SMNVEV (reference sequence). The V segment lost 6 bases and the J segment 6 bases; nucleotides outside the gene matches: 4. CDR3 coding DNA: TGTGCCAGCAGCCACGGGACTAGCGGGGATACGCAGTATTTT. This translates into CASSHGTSGDTQYF.

This clone has just one count. The rearrangement uses TRBV5-6 and TRBJ2-1; 9 bases fit TRBD1. The CDR3 is 14 residues long. Germline V gene data show CDR1 as SGHDT and CDR2 as YYEEEE. After removal of 4 bases from V and 9 bases from J, the junction contained 8 bases not matched to a gene. The CDR3 DNA is TGTGCCAGCAGCACCGGGACAGGGCATGCTGAGCAGTTCTTC. Translating it yields CASSTGTGHAEQFF.

V and J are TRBV6-5 and TRBJ1-5; 10 positions agree with TRBD1. The CDR3 has 15 amino acids. Germline V gene lookup returns CDR1 MNHEY and CDR2 SVGAGI. J was trimmed by 4 bases and V by 6 bases; bases with no gene match: 6. The CDR3 nucleotides read TGTGCCAGCAGCCAGTCGGGACAGGGGAATCAGCCCCAGCATTTT. Translating it yields CASSQSGQGNQPQHF.

The chain recombines TRBV28 with TRBJ2-1, with 9 positions matching TRBD1. With V trimmed by 6 bases and J by 3 bases, 6 bases remained unmatched. This CDR3 is built from 15 residues. Germline V gives CDR1 MDHEN, CDR2 SYDVKM. The CDR3 is CASSGGQGNYNEQFF. CDR3 nucleotides: TGTGCCAGCAGCGGGGGACAGGGTAACTACAATGAGCAGTTCTTC.

The chain is built from TRBV30 and TRBJ2-1, with D perhaps matching TRBD1 (5 bases). Trimming shortened V by 2 bases and J by 2 bases, and 10 bases separated the two germline ends. Germline CDR1 GTSNPN, CDR2 SVGIG (reference sequence). This CDR3 comprises 14 residues. The CDR3 DNA follows: TGTGCCTGGAGTCCAGGGCCAGCCTACAATGAGCAGTTCTTC. This translates into CAWSPGPAYNEQFF.

The chain employs TRBV7-3 and TRBJ2-7, with TRBD1 matching 8 bases. The CDR3 is 18 residues long. V was pared by 1 base and J by 3 bases, with 14 bases of the junction left unmatched. Germline V gives CDR1 SGHTA, CDR2 FQGTGA. The CDR3 sequence: CASSLKPLTGDPLYEQYF. The CDR3 DNA reads TGTGCCAGCAGCTTAAAACCCTTGACAGGGGACCCTCTCTACGAGCAGTACTTC.

The chain uses TRBV5-6 and TRBJ2-2, with 8 bases identical to TRBD1. V gave up 4 bases and J gave up 1 base; unmatched junction bases: 6. CDR1 SGHDT and CDR2 YYEEEE come from the germline V gene. This CDR3 spans 16 amino acids. Here the CDR3 reads CASSTEGQGNTGELFF. In DNA, the CDR3 is TGTGCCAGCAGCACGGAAGGACAGGGGAACACCGGGGAGCTGTTTTTT. Drawing the rest from reference TRBV5-6 and TRBJ2-2, the complete variable domain is DAGVTQSPTHLIKTRGQQVTLRCSPKSGHDTVSWYQQALGQGPQFIFQYYEEEERQRGNFPDRFSGHQFPNYSSELNVNALLLGDSALYLCASSTEGQGNTGELFFGEGSRLTVL.

The chain has TRBV7-8 and TRBJ2-7, with TRBD1 identical over 10 bases. The CDR3 spans 16 residues. After removal of 5 bases from V and 2 bases from J, the junction contained 9 bases not matched to a gene. Germline V gene data show CDR1 as SGHVS and CDR2 as FQNEAQ. Here the CDR3 reads CASSQPGQGVTYEQYF. CDR3 bases: TGTGCCAGCAGCCAACCCGGACAGGGGGTCACCTACGAGCAGTACTTC. The whole variable domain, remainder taken from reference TRBV7-8 and TRBJ2-7, is GAGVSQSPRYKVAKRGQDVALRCDPISGHVSLFWYQQALGQGPEFLTYFQNEAQLDKSGLPSDRFFAERPEGSVSTLKIQRTQQEDSAVYLCASSQPGQGVTYEQYFGPGTRLTVT.